This T cell receptor (beta chain) was retrieved from a study of technical replicates of blood from a handful of donors. CDR3 length: 15 residues. Germline assignment: CDR1 MNHEY and CDR2 SVGAGI. V lost 2 bases, J lost 0 bases, and 11 bases lay in between. Generated by immunoSEQ multiplex PCR, the TCRdb table keeps only in-frame clones and is missing some. The sample records fewer than 70,000 clones, around 84% being singletons. This chain connects TRBV6-5 to TRBJ2-7; maybe TRBD2 (6 bases). The source material was PBMCs. This receptor was obtained from a human donor in good health. Some clones in this sample may be carry-over from other donors' samples. In DNA form, the CDR3 reads TGTGCCAGCAGTTACCAGATGGGACTCTCCTACGAGCAGTACTTC. Translated, it gives CASSYQMGLSYEQYF.